Presented here are 31 T cell receptor beta chains from one specimen sequenced in a study of blood T cell repertoires in COVID-19. The assay was immunoSEQ multiplex PCR, and TCRdb's table has in-frame clones only and misses some. Of about 55,000 clones in the sample, about 90% were seen once. Input material: peripheral blood. These receptors came from a human donor with active COVID-19. The donor label of this sample is uncertain.

V is TRBV2 and J is TRBJ1-1, with TRBD1 matching over 8 bases. V shed 2 bases, J shed 1 base, and the junction held 3 bases outside the gene matches. The CDR3 spans 15 residues. The V gene's germline CDR1 is SNHLY and CDR2 FYNNEI. DNA of the CDR3: TGTGCCAGCAGTGAATACAGGGGGGGGAACACTGAAGCTTTCTTT. Its translation is CASSEYRGGNTEAFF.

The genes are TRBV24-1 and TRBJ2-3, with 7 nucleotides matching TRBD2. The CDR3 totals 14 residues. CDR1 is KGHDR and CDR2 is SFDVKD in the germline V gene. The ends lost 6 bases at V and 3 bases at J; junction bases unmatched: 5. The CDR3 coding sequence is TGTGCCACCAGTCGGACTAGTCCGACAGATACGCAGTATTTT. Translating gives CATSRTSPTDTQYF.

The CDR3 is CASRPPVGGAEGTQYF. CDR3 sequence (DNA): TGTGCCAGCAGGCCCCCCGTCGGGGGGGCGGAAGGGACCCAGTACTTC. The chain is built from TRBV7-9 and TRBJ2-5; 8 bases agree with TRBD2. The CDR3 covers 16 residues. After removal of 6 bases from V and 7 bases from J, the junction contained 16 bases not matched to a gene. Germline V gene sequence: CDR1 SEHNR, CDR2 FQNEAQ (reference sequence).

This CDR3 is CASSLERGAVYEQYF. In nucleotides, the CDR3 is TGTGCCAGCAGCTTGGAGCGGGGGGCAGTATACGAGCAGTACTTC. The chain carries TRBV5-8 and TRBJ2-7; TRBD2 matches 9 bases. The V and J ends lost 0 bases and 4 bases, in that order; junction bases with no gene match: 5. Germline loops: CDR1 SGHTS, CDR2 YDEGEE. The CDR3 sequence is 15 residues long.

The chain carries TRBV5-1 and TRBJ2-1, with D perhaps matching TRBD1 (6 bases). Trimming took off 4 bases at V and 5 bases at J, with 13 bases between the two ends. The CDR3 is 14 amino acids. Germline V CDR1 and CDR2: SGHRS, YFSETQ. The CDR3, as DNA: TGCGCCAGCAGCCCAGGGGAGATCCACAATGAGCAGTTCTTC. It specifies CASSPGEIHNEQFF.

The chain is built from TRBV7-2 and TRBJ2-7, with 10 bases lining up with TRBD1. The V and J ends lost 2 bases and 1 base, in that order; junction bases with no gene match: 11. The length of the CDR3 is 18 residues. Germline V gene data show CDR1 as SGHTA and CDR2 as FQGNSA. CDR3 residues: CASSLQSTGTGVSYEQYF. The CDR3 DNA follows: TGTGCCAGCAGCTTACAAAGCACCGGGACAGGGGTTTCCTACGAGCAGTACTTC.

This chain connects TRBV6-1 to TRBJ2-7; 9 bases match TRBD2. The CDR3 has 14 residues. Germline V gene sequence: CDR1 MNHNS, CDR2 SASEGT. The V gene end was trimmed by 3 bases and the J gene end by 6 bases; junction bases not matched to a gene: 6. The CDR3 protein is CASSERGGLAEQYF. Written as DNA, the CDR3 is TGTGCCAGCAGTGAGCGGGGGGGGCTGGCCGAGCAGTACTTC.

The V call is TRBV7-2, the J call TRBJ2-5; 16 positions match TRBD2. The CDR3 has 18 residues. The V gene's germline CDR1 is SGHTA and CDR2 FQGNSA. V shed 5 bases and J 4 bases; nucleotides not matched to a gene: 10. This CDR3 reads CASSPGTSGGARGETQYF. In DNA form, the CDR3 reads TGTGCCAGCAGCCCCGGGACTAGCGGGGGGGCCAGAGGAGAGACCCAGTACTTC.

The chain is built from TRBV4-1 and TRBJ2-3; 10 bases map to TRBD2. V was pared by 4 bases and J by 2 bases, with 6 bases of the junction left unmatched. Germline CDR1 reads MGHRA; CDR2 reads YSYEKL. This CDR3 is 16 amino acids long. The CDR3 nucleotides read TGCGCCAGCAGCCCAGACCTAGCGGGGGTCACAGATACGCAGTATTTT. Translation gives CASSPDLAGVTDTQYF.

The chain joins TRBV4-1 to TRBJ1-3; TRBD1 might be the D (5 bases). This CDR3 spans 16 amino acids. The V and J ends lost 0 bases and 2 bases respectively, with 11 bases between them. Per germline, CDR1 MGHRA and CDR2 YSYEKL. Written as DNA, the CDR3 is TGCGCCAGCAGCCAAGAGCAGGGTGTAGCTGGAAACACCATATATTTT. Residues: CASSQEQGVAGNTIYF.

This chain uses TRBV28 with TRBJ1-6, with D possibly TRBD1 on 5 matching bases. Looked up from germline, CDR1 is MDHEN and CDR2 is SYDVKM. Trimming shortened V by 6 bases and J by 7 bases, and 13 bases separated the two germline ends. The CDR3 runs to 14 residues. CDR3 DNA: TGTGCCAGCAGATCCGCGGGGGGAAATTCACCCCTCCACTTT. This sequence encodes CASRSAGGNSPLHF.

The count of this clone is one. The chain recombines TRBV6-6 with TRBJ1-2; TRBD1 matches 9 bases. J was trimmed by 3 bases and V by 2 bases; bases with no gene match: 7. The germline V gene encodes CDR1 MNHNY and CDR2 SVGAGI (reference sequence). The CDR3 loop spans 16 amino acids. CDR3 sequence reads: CASSYVRTGEYYGYTF. The CDR3 bases are TGTGCCAGCAGTTACGTGCGGACAGGGGAATACTATGGCTACACCTTC.

The chain uses TRBV5-1 and TRBJ2-1; 11 positions match TRBD1. The CDR3 runs to 16 residues. The germline V gene encodes CDR1 SGHRS and CDR2 YFSETQ. The trim removed 4 bases at V and 1 base at J, leaving 4 bases unmatched. CDR3 sequence (DNA): TGCGCCAGCAGCCTCGGGACAGGGGGATCCTACAATGAGCAGTTCTTC. Its protein is CASSLGTGGSYNEQFF.

V and J are TRBV6-4 and TRBJ2-2; perhaps TRBD2 as D (5 bases). There are 14 residues in the CDR3. Germline values: CDR1 MRHNA, CDR2 SNTAGT. Between the trimmed V and J ends, which lost 7 bases and 0 bases, there was a span of 9 bases. Written as DNA, the CDR3 is TGTGCCAGCATGAGCGGTCCGAACACCGGGGAGCTGTTTTTT. Amino acid sequence: CASMSGPNTGELFF.

The V and J genes are TRBV7-2 and TRBJ2-2, with 7 bases matching TRBD1. The CDR3 consists of 15 residues. The trim removed 5 bases at V and 3 bases at J, leaving 6 bases unmatched. Germline lookup yields CDR1 SGHTA and CDR2 FQGNSA. For the CDR3, the DNA is TGTGCCAGCAGCCCACAGGGGCCAGACACCGGGGAGCTGTTTTTT. Encoded protein: CASSPQGPDTGELFF.

The chain carries TRBV5-6 and TRBJ2-7; 11 bases are shared with TRBD2. The CDR3 loop spans 15 amino acids. Per the germline V gene, CDR1 is SGHDT and CDR2 is YYEEEE. Trimming took 5 bases from V and 2 from J; bases not matched to a gene: 6. Here the CDR3 reads CASSELAGATYEQYF. Here the CDR3 DNA reads TGTGCCAGCAGTGAACTAGCGGGGGCAACCTACGAGCAGTACTTC. Full variable domain (outside the CDR3, taken from reference TRBV5-6 and TRBJ2-7): DAGVTQSPTHLIKTRGQQVTLRCSPKSGHDTVSWYQQALGQGPQFIFQYYEEEERQRGNFPDRFSGHQFPNYSSELNVNALLLGDSALYLCASSELAGATYEQYFGPGTRLTVT.

The chain combines TRBV10-2 with TRBJ2-7; TRBD1 aligns across 9 bases. This CDR3 is built from 15 residues. Trimming removed 6 bases from V and 7 bases from J; junction bases left unmatched: 13. CDR1 is WSHSY, CDR2 SAAADI, per germline. The chain's CDR3 is CASRNRQGVMWEQYF. CDR3 coding DNA: TGCGCCAGCAGAAACCGACAGGGGGTAATGTGGGAGCAGTACTTC.

The V and J genes are TRBV7-2 and TRBJ1-1, with TRBD1 identical over 7 bases. The CDR3 loop spans 16 amino acids. Losses at the gene ends were 2 bases for V and 0 bases for J; bases not matched to a gene: 6. From germline, CDR1 is SGHTA and CDR2 FQGNSA. This CDR3 reads CASSLSGTAMNTEAFF. For the CDR3, the DNA is TGTGCCAGCAGCTTAAGTGGGACAGCTATGAACACTGAAGCTTTCTTT.

The CDR3 nucleotides are TGTGCCAGCAGCACAGCCTGGACAGGGTCGAATGAGCAGTTCTTC. Protein sequence: CASSTAWTGSNEQFF. V usage is TRBV11-1 and J usage is TRBJ2-1; 8 nucleotides match TRBD1. V shed 5 bases, J shed 7 bases, and the junction held 10 bases outside the gene matches. This CDR3 region has 15 residues. Per germline, CDR1 SGHAT and CDR2 FQDESV (reference sequence). The variable domain in full, with the rest retrieved from reference TRBV11-1 and TRBJ2-1, is EAEVAQSPRYKITEKSQAVAFWCDPISGHATLYWYRQILGQGPELLVQFQDESVVDDSQLPKDRFSAERLKGVDSTLKIQPAELGDSAMYLCASSTAWTGSNEQFFGPGTRLTVL.

The rearrangement joins TRBV6-4 to TRBJ2-3, with 10 bases identical to TRBD1. The CDR3 spans 15 residues. The V segment lost 4 bases and the J segment 6 bases; nucleotides outside the gene matches: 7. The germline gives CDR1 MRHNA, CDR2 SNTAGT. The CDR3 DNA is TGTGCCAGCAGTGCCGACAGGGGGCGCTCGGATACGCAGTATTTT. Translation: CASSADRGRSDTQYF.

A single count supports this clone. V and J are TRBV5-1 and TRBJ2-6; a weak D match, TRBD1 (6 bases). V dropped 2 bases and J dropped 0 bases, with 15 bases sitting between them. This CDR3 has 18 residues. Germline values: CDR1 SGHRS, CDR2 YFSETQ. DNA of the CDR3: TGCGCCAGCAGCTTTAATCCCAGGGGTTTCTCTGGGGCCAACGTCCTGACTTTC. It yields the protein CASSFNPRGFSGANVLTF.

This chain links TRBV29-1 with TRBJ2-1; tentative D call: TRBD2 (7 bases). V was trimmed by 7 bases and J by 4 bases, leaving 17 bases between them. The CDR3 runs to 14 residues. Germline V gene lookup returns CDR1 SQVTM and CDR2 ANQGSEA. This CDR3 reads CSAPGEGGYNEQFF. The CDR3 DNA reads TGCAGCGCACCCGGGGAGGGGGGGTACAATGAGCAGTTCTTC.

This clone has a handful of counts. The chain recombines TRBV19 with TRBJ2-6; 9 bases map to TRBD1. V trimming: 10 bases; J trimming: 4 bases; junction bases outside the gene matches: 5. Germline assignment: CDR1 LNHDA and CDR2 SQIVND (reference sequence). The CDR3 is made up of 14 amino acids. The CDR3 loop reads CATGTGFGANVLTF. CDR3 DNA: TGTGCCACAGGGACAGGGTTCGGGGCCAACGTCCTGACTTTC.

This rearrangement joins TRBV3-1 (or the pseudogene TRBV3-2) to TRBJ1-2; TRBD1 is a possible D gene (6 bases). The germline CDR1 and CDR2 sequences are LGHDT and YNNKEL (reference sequence). The V gene lost 2 bases and the J gene lost 0 bases, with 10 bases spanning the gap. The CDR3 consists of 15 residues. This CDR3 is CASSQTGRANYGYTF. The CDR3 nucleotides read TGTGCCAGCAGCCAAACAGGGAGAGCTAACTATGGCTACACCTTC.

This clone was observed a few times. The chain joins TRBV11-2 to TRBJ1-6; D uncertain. V was clipped by 0 bases and J by 6 bases, with 6 bases between them. There are 14 residues in the CDR3. Germline values: CDR1 SGHAT, CDR2 FQNNGV. CDR3 region: CASSLERSNSPLHF. Here the CDR3 DNA reads TGTGCCAGCAGCTTAGAGAGGAGTAATTCACCCCTCCACTTT.

The J gene is TRBJ1-6, the V gene TRBV5-4; D remains unclear. V lost 0 bases to trimming and J lost 6 bases, with 7 bases between them. The CDR3 length is 14 residues. Germline values: CDR1 SGHNT, CDR2 YYREEE (reference sequence). The CDR3 DNA is TGTGCCAGCAGCTTGGAACAGCTTAATTCACCCCTCCACTTT. It translates to CASSLEQLNSPLHF.

V is TRBV4-2 and J is TRBJ2-3; D perhaps matches TRBD2 (6 bases). V lost 4 bases and J lost 2, with 10 bases in between. Germline V gene sequence: CDR1 LGHNA, CDR2 YNFKEQ. This CDR3 comprises 14 residues. CDR3 in DNA: TGTGCCAGCAGCCCCCGGGACTTCACAGATACGCAGTATTTT. It codes for CASSPRDFTDTQYF.

The rearrangement joins TRBV7-2 to TRBJ2-5; 8 positions agree with TRBD1. CDR1 is SGHTA and CDR2 is FQGNSA in the germline V gene. V lost 4 bases and J lost 3; bases outside the gene matches: 10. The CDR3 consists of 16 residues. The chain's CDR3 is CASSSAWTGPKETQYF. DNA of the CDR3: TGTGCCAGCAGCTCGGCCTGGACAGGGCCAAAAGAGACCCAGTACTTC.

V gene TRBV7-9 combines with J gene TRBJ2-2, with D possibly being TRBD1 (7 bases). V gave up 6 bases and J gave up 6 bases, with 17 bases separating them. The CDR3 is made up of 15 amino acids. CDR1 and CDR2 from the germline V gene are SEHNR and FQNEAQ (reference sequence). The CDR3 is CASSPRGRGSGELFF. As DNA, the CDR3 is TGTGCCAGCAGTCCGAGGGGGCGGGGATCCGGGGAGCTGTTTTTT.

The chain links TRBV5-5 to TRBJ1-5; D not certain. In germline, CDR1 is SGHKS, CDR2 YYEKEE (reference sequence). V lost 7 bases and J lost 3, with 14 bases in between. The CDR3 covers 14 residues. The CDR3 here is CASGKTGNNQPQHF. The CDR3, as DNA: TGTGCCAGCGGAAAGACGGGAAACAATCAGCCCCAGCATTTT.

This clone was found once. The chain employs TRBV2 and TRBJ2-7, with TRBD1 as a possible D gene (5 bases). The length of the CDR3 is 16 residues. Trimming removed 3 bases at V and 0 bases at J, with 15 bases between. Germline V gene lookup returns CDR1 SNHLY and CDR2 FYNNEI. CDR3 DNA sequence: TGTGCCAGCAGTGATCCCCAAAAAGGGGTCTCCTACGAGCAGTACTTC. Its protein product is CASSDPQKGVSYEQYF.